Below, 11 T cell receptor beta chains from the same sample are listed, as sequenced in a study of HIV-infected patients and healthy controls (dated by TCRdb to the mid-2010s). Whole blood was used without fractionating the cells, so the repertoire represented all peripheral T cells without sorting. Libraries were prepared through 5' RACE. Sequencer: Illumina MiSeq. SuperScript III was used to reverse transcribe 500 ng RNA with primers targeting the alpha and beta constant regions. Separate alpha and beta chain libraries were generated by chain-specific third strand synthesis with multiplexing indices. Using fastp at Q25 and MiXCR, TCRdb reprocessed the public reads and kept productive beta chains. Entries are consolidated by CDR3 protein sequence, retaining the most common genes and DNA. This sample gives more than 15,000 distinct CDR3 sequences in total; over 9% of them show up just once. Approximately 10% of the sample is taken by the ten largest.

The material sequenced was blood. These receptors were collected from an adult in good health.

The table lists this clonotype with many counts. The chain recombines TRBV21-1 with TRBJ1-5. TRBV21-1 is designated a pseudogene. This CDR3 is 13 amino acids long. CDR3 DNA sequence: TGTGCCAGCAGCAAAAGGGAACCGGAGCCCCAGCATTTT. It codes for CASSKREPEPQHF.

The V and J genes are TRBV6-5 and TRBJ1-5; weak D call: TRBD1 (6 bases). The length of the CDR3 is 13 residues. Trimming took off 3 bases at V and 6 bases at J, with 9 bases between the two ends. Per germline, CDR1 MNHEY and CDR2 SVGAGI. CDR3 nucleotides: TGTGCCAGCAGTTATGGGGGCGGTCAGCCCCAGCATTTT. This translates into CASSYGGGQPQHF.

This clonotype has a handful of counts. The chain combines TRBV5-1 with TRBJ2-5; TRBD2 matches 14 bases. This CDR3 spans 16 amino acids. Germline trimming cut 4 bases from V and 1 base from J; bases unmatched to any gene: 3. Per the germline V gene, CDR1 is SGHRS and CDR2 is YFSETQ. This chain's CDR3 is CASSPGTSGGQETQYF. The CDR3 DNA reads TGCGCCAGCAGCCCCGGGACTAGCGGGGGCCAAGAGACCCAGTACTTC.

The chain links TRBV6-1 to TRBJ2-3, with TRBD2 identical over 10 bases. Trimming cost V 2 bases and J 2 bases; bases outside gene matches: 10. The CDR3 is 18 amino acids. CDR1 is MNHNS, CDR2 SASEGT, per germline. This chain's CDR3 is CASSERRLGLADTDTQYF. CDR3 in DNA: TGTGCCAGCAGTGAAAGACGGTTAGGACTAGCGGACACAGATACGCAGTATTTT.

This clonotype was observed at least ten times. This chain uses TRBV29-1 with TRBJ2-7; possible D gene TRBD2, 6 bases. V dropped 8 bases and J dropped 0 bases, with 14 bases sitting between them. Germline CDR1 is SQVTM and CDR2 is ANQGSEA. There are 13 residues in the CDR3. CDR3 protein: CSLPLDYSYEQYF. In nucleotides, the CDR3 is TGCAGCCTCCCGCTGGACTACTCCTACGAGCAGTACTTC.

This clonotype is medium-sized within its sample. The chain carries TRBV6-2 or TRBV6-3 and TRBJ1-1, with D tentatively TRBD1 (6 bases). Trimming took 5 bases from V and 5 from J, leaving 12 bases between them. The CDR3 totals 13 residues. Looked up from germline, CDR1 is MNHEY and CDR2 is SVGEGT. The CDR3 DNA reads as TGTGCCAGCAGTCCCAGGGGCTGGACTGAAGCTTTCTTT. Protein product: CASSPRGWTEAFF.

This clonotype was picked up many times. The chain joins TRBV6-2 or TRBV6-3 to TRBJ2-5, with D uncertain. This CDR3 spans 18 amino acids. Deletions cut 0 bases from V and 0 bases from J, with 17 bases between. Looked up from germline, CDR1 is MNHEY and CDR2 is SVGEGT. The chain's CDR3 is CASSYSLLAHGHQETQYF. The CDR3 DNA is TGTGCCAGCAGTTACTCTCTTCTGGCTCACGGGCACCAAGAGACCCAGTACTTC.

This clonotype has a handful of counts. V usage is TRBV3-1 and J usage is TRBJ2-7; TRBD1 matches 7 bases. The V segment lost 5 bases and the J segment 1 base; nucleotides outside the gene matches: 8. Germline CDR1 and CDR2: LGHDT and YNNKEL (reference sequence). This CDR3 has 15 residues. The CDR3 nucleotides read TGTGCCAGCAGCAAAATCGAGGGGGCGTCCTACGAGCAGTACTTC. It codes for CASSKIEGASYEQYF.

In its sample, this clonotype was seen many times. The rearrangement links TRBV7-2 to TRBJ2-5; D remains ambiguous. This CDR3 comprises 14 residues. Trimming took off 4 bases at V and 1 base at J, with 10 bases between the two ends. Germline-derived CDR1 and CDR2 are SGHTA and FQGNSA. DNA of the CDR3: TGTGCCAGCAGCTCCCAGTACCCCCAAGAGACCCAGTACTTC. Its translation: CASSSQYPQETQYF. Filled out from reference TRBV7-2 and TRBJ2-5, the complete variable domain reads GAGVSQSPSNKVTEKGKDVELRCDPISGHTALYWYRQSLGQGLEFLIYFQGNSAPDKSGLPSDRFSAERTGGSVSTLTIQRTQQEDSAVYLCASSSQYPQETQYFGPGTRLLVL.

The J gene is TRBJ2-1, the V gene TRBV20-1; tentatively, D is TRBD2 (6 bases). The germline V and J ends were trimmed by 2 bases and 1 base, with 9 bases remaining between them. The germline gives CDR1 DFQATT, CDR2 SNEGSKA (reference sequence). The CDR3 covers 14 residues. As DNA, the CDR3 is TGCAGTGCTAGATCGCGGGGTTCCTACAATGAGCAGTTCTTC. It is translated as CSARSRGSYNEQFF.

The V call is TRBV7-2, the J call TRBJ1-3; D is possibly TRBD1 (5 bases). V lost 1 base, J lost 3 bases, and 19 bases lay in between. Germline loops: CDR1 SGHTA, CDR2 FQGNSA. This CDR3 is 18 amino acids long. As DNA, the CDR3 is TGTGCCAGCAGCTTAGACCCTCTCCTTGGCAGGGTTGGAAACACCATATATTTT. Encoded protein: CASSLDPLLGRVGNTIYF.